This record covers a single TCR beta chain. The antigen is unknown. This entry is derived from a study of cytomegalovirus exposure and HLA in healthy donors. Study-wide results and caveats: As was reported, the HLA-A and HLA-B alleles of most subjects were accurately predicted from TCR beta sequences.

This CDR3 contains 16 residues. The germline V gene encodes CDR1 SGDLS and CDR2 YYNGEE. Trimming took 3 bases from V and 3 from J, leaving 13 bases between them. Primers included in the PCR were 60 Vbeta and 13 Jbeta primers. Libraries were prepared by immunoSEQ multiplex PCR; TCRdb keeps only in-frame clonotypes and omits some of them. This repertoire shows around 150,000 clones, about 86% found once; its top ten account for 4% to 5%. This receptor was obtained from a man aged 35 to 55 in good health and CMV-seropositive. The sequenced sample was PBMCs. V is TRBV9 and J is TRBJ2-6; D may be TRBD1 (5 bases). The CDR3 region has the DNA TGTGCCAGCAGCGAAAACAGGTTTTTTGGGGCCAACGTCCTGACTTTC. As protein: CASSENRFFGANVLTF.